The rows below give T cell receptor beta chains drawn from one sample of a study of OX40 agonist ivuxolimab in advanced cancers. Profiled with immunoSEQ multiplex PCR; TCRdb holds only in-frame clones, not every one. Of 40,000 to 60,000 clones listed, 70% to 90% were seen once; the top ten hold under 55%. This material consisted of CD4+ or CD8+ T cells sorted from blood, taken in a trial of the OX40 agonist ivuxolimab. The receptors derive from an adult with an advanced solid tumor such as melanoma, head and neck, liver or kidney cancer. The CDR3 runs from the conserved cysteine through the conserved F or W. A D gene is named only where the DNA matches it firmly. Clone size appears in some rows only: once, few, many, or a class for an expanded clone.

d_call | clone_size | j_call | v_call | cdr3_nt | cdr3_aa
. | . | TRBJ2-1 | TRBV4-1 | TGCGCCAGCAGCCAAGATTGGACCTCGCTTAATGAGCAGTTCTTC | CASSQDWTSLNEQFF
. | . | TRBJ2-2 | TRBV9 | TGTGCCAGCAGCGAGATTCCCTCCTTCGGGGAGCTGTTTTTT | CASSEIPSFGELFF
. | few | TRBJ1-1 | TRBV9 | TGTGCCAGCAGCCATCAGTCAGGGGCGACTGAAGCTTTCTTT | CASSHQSGATEAFF
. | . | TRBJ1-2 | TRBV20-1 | TGCAGTGCTTCCCCAGACTATGGCTACACCTTC | CSASPDYGYTF
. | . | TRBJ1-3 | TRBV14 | TGTGCCAGCAGCCAAGAAGGAAGGGGAAACACCATATATTTT | CASSQEGRGNTIYF
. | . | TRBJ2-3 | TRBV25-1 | TGTGCCAGCAGTGAATGGTCCCTCCAGTCCACAGATACGCAGTATTTT | CASSEWSLQSTDTQYF
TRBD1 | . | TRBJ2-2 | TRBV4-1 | TGCGCCAGCAGCCCCCGGGACAGCCTCACCGGGGAGCTGTTTTTT | CASSPRDSLTGELFF
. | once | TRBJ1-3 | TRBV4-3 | TGCGCCAGCAGCCAAGAGAGGGCAGGGGCCAACTCTGGAAACACCATATATTTT | CASSQERAGANSGNTIYF
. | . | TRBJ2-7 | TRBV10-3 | TGTGCCATCACTTCGAGTGGAGGCTACGAGCAGTACTTC | CAITSSGGYEQYF
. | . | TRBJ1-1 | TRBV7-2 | TGTGCCAGCAGCTTAGCGTACGGCAGCACTGAAGCTTTCTTT | CASSLAYGSTEAFF
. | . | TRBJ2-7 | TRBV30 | TGTGCCTGGAGTGATGTCGGGGCCTACGAGCAGTACTTC | CAWSDVGAYEQYF
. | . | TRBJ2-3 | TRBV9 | TGTGCCAGCAGCGCCACAGATACGCAGTATTTT | CASSATDTQYF
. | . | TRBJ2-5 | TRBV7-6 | TGTGCCAGCAGCTTAGGGCAGTACCAAGAGACCCAGTACTTC | CASSLGQYQETQYF
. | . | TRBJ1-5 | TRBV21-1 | TGTGCCAGCAGCAAAGCGTCCCGACAGCGCAATCAGCCCCAGCATTTT | CASSKASRQRNQPQHF
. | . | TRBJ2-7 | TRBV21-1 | TGTGCCAGCAGCAGCAATGACATCTTAGAGCAGTACTTC | CASSSNDILEQYF
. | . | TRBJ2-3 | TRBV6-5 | TGTGCCAGCAGTTGGGCGGGTGATACGCAGTATTTT | CASSWAGDTQYF
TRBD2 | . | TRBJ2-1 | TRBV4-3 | TGCGCCAGCAGCCAAGATTTGGCGGGGGGATTCTTTTCCTACAATGAGCAGTTCTTC | CASSQDLAGGFFSYNEQFF
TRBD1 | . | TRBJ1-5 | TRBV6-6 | TGTGCCAGCAGTTACTCGACAGGGAATCAGCCCCAGCATTTT | CASSYSTGNQPQHF
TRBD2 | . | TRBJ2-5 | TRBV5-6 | TGTGCCAGCAGCTCTTTCCGAAGGGGGGCGGGACTAGCGGAAGAGACCCAGTACTTC | CASSSFRRGAGLAEETQYF
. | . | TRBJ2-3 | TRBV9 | TGTGCCAGCAGCGTAGAAGACACAGATACGCAGTATTTT | CASSVEDTDTQYF
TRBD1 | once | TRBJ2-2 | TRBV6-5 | TGTGCCAGCAGTTACACCTCCGGGACAGGAATGGAGCTGTTTTTT | CASSYTSGTGMELFF
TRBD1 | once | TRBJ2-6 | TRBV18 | TGTGCCAGCTCACACCCAACTACCGGGACAGGCAAGAGCTCTGGGGCCAACGTCCTGACTTTC | CASSHPTTGTGKSSGANVLTF